The 26 T cell receptor beta chains below all came from one sample that was sequenced in a study of regulatory T cells in long-lasting Graves disease. Stated time point: newly diagnosed GD, antithyroid drugs for less than 3 months. There was RNA extracted from PBMCs, and the TCR library was made from it. Libraries of TCR beta came from iRepertoire HTBI primers plus Arm-PCR of CDR3 regions. One entry per CDR3 protein, called by TCRdb with MiXCR from the multiplex PCR reads. Among some 490,000 distinct CDR3 sequences listed, around 11% were seen once. The data were also submitted as part of a second study, on T cells in Graves' hyperthyroidism and ophthalmopathy.

Material: peripheral blood mononuclear cells (PBMCs), obtained at new diagnosis, from a patient treated with antithyroid drugs. Source of these receptors: a woman aged 25 to 39 with Graves disease.

This clonotype occurred many times. The chain carries TRBV12-3 or TRBV12-4 and TRBJ1-4; D ambiguous. The CDR3 sequence is 11 residues long. The V and J ends lost 7 bases and 4 bases respectively, with 4 bases between them. CDR3 in amino acids: CASIVNEKLFF. The CDR3 nucleotides read TGTGCCAGCATCGTTAATGAAAAACTGTTTTTT.

This clonotype was seen ten or more times. The chain combines TRBV12-3 or TRBV12-4 with TRBJ1-5; TRBD1 matches at 8 bases. V was pared by 5 bases and J by 1 base, with 7 bases of the junction left unmatched. CDR3 length: 16 residues. The CDR3 sequence: CASSTTGEWSNQPQHF. The CDR3 DNA reads as TGTGCCAGCAGTACGACAGGGGAATGGAGCAATCAGCCCCAGCATTTT.

This clonotype was observed many times. The chain uses TRBV3-1 and TRBJ2-4; 8 bases fit TRBD2. The CDR3 contains 15 residues. V dropped 1 base and J dropped 3; count of bases not matched to a gene: 2. The germline V gene encodes CDR1 LGHDT and CDR2 YNNKEL (reference sequence). CDR3 region: CASSQAREDKNIQYF. As DNA, the CDR3 is TGTGCCAGCAGCCAAGCGCGGGAGGACAAAAACATTCAGTACTTC.

The V call is TRBV6-2 or TRBV6-3, the J call TRBJ2-4; TRBD1 matches at 7 bases. The CDR3 length is 16 residues. Per germline, CDR1 MNHEY and CDR2 SVGEGT. Trimming at V came to 5 bases and at J to 4 bases, leaving 11 bases not matched to a gene. The CDR3 loop reads CASSPSTGTAKNIQYF. In nucleotides, the CDR3 is TGTGCCAGCAGTCCCTCAACCGGGACAGCGAAAAACATTCAGTACTTC.

Ten or more counts support this clonotype. V is TRBV9 and J is TRBJ2-1; the D call may be TRBD1 or TRBD2 (6 bases each). This CDR3 is 17 amino acids long. Trimming left V 2 bases short and J 1 base short, with 16 bases between. Germline values: CDR1 SGDLS, CDR2 YYNGEE. For the CDR3, the DNA is TGTGCCAGCAGCGTGGAGGGTAGGAGGGGGTCCTACAATGAGCAGTTCTTC. It yields the protein CASSVEGRRGSYNEQFF.

This clonotype was counted many times. The chain employs TRBV20-1 and TRBJ1-1; D is unresolved. The CDR3 covers 15 residues. Germline V gives CDR1 DFQATT, CDR2 SNEGSKA (reference sequence). V was cut by 0 bases and J by 2 bases, with 13 bases left in between. The CDR3, as DNA: TGCAGTGCTAGAGAAAGGGTCCAGATCAACACTGAAGCTTTCTTT. It translates to CSARERVQINTEAFF.

The J gene is TRBJ1-3, the V gene TRBV3-1; D is undetermined. The CDR3 extends over 14 amino acids. The germline V gene has CDR1 LGHDT and CDR2 YNNKEL (reference sequence). Trimming took 1 base from V and 0 from J, leaving 4 bases between them. The CDR3 loop is CASSQVNSGNTIYF. The CDR3 bases are TGTGCCAGCAGCCAAGTCAACTCTGGAAACACCATATATTTT.

This clonotype was recorded at least ten times. The chain combines TRBV20-1 with TRBJ2-4, with 14 bases lining up with TRBD2. Germline V gene data show CDR1 as DFQATT and CDR2 as SNEGSKA (reference sequence). This CDR3 comprises 18 residues. J was trimmed by 0 bases and V by 5 bases; bases with no gene match: 9. Here the CDR3 DNA reads TGCAGTGCTCTGCGACTAGCGGGAGGGGTCGGAGCCAAAAACATTCAGTACTTC. This encodes CSALRLAGGVGAKNIQYF.

This clonotype was counted ten times or more. This chain connects TRBV9 to TRBJ2-1, with D perhaps TRBD1 (6 bases). Trimming shortened V by 3 bases and J by 9 bases, and 22 bases separated the two germline ends. The CDR3 covers 16 residues. In germline, CDR1 is SGDLS, CDR2 YYNGEE. DNA of the CDR3: TGTGCCAGCAGCGCCGGGGACAACGGAGCCCCCAGTGAGCAGTTCTTC. It is translated as CASSAGDNGAPSEQFF.

In regard to this clonotype: This may stem from a read error, because a much larger clone lies one nucleotide away. In DNA, the CDR3 is TGCAGTGCTAGAGTACTGCCGGGGCAGTCCTTC. Its protein product is CSARVLPGQSF. The chain joins TRBV20-1 to TRBJ2-1, with D perhaps being TRBD1 or TRBD2 (5 bases each). The CDR3 sequence is 11 residues long. Germline V gene lookup returns CDR1 DFQATT and CDR2 SNEGSKA (reference sequence).

In its sample, this clonotype was seen once. The chain combines TRBV5-1 with TRBJ1-6, with D unclear. V lost 4 bases and J lost 8, with 13 bases in between. The germline gives CDR1 SGHRS, CDR2 YFSETQ. This CDR3 is built from 14 residues. The DNA for the CDR3 is TGCGCCAGCAGCAGGTCCGGGGATGATTCACCCCTCCACTTT. As protein: CASSRSGDDSPLHF. Based on the CDR3 plus reference TRBV5-1 and TRBJ1-6, the full variable domain is KAGVTQTPRYLIKTRGQQVTLSCSPISGHRSVSWYQQTPGQGLQFLFEYFSETQRNKGNFPGRFSGRQFSNSRSEMNVSTLELGDSALYLCASSRSGDDSPLHFGNGTRLTVT.

This clonotype appeared many times. The chain uses TRBV28 and TRBJ1-1; D perhaps matches TRBD1 (6 bases). Germline V gives CDR1 MDHEN, CDR2 SYDVKM. V lost 6 bases and J lost 10, with 24 bases in between. This CDR3 region has 15 residues. As DNA, the CDR3 is TGTGCCAGCAGCTTAGGGTCAGGGCCGGAGGGGGGAGCTTTCTTT. Translation gives CASSLGSGPEGGAFF.

This clonotype occurred a few times. The rearrangement links TRBV4-1 to TRBJ2-4; D tentatively fits TRBD1 or TRBD2 (5 bases each). With 1 base removed from V and 1 base from J, the gap between germline ends came to 11 bases. CDR3 length: 16 amino acids. From germline, CDR1 is MGHRA and CDR2 YSYEKL. The DNA of the CDR3 is TGCGCCAGCAGCCAAGTGGGACGATCGGCCAAAAACATTCAGTACTTC. It is translated as CASSQVGRSAKNIQYF.

The chain joins TRBV29-1 to TRBJ1-1; 8 bases match TRBD1. CDR3 length: 12 amino acids. V lost 4 bases, J lost 4 bases, and 2 bases stayed unmatched. The germline CDR1 and CDR2 sequences are SQVTM and ANQGSEA. DNA for the CDR3: TGCAGCGTTGGCGACAGGGGCACTGAAGCTTTCTTT. This sequence encodes CSVGDRGTEAFF.

This clonotype was detected only a few times. This chain joins TRBV25-1 and TRBJ2-1; D is perhaps TRBD1 or TRBD2 (5 bases each). CDR1 is MGHDK and CDR2 is SYGVNS in the germline V gene. V was shortened by 3 bases and J by 4 bases, with 13 bases between the two germline ends. The CDR3 sequence is 15 residues long. The CDR3 sequence is CASSESGPPYNEQFF. The CDR3 DNA sequence: TGTGCCAGCAGTGAGTCGGGACCCCCTTACAATGAGCAGTTCTTC.

This chain joins TRBV19 and TRBJ1-2; tentative D call: TRBD1 (6 bases). Germline CDR1 is LNHDA and CDR2 is SQIVND (reference sequence). V dropped 2 bases and J dropped 2 bases, with 12 bases sitting between them. This CDR3 is built from 15 residues. Here the CDR3 reads CASSIRTERNYGYTF. The CDR3 DNA is TGTGCCAGTAGTATACGGACAGAGAGAAACTATGGCTACACCTTC. Based on the CDR3 plus reference TRBV19 and TRBJ1-2, the full variable domain is DGGITQSPKYLFRKEGQNVTLSCEQNLNHDAMYWYRQDPGQGLRLIYYSQIVNDFQKGDIAEGYSVSREKKESFPLTVTSAQKNPTAFYLCASSIRTERNYGYTFGSGTRLTVV.

This rearrangement joins TRBV5-6 to TRBJ2-1; tentatively, D is TRBD1 (6 bases). Trimming left V 7 bases short and J 7 bases short, with 21 bases between. Germline V gene sequence: CDR1 SGHDT, CDR2 YYEEEE. The CDR3 contains 15 residues. This chain's CDR3 is CASRPQGRLWNEQFF. In DNA form, the CDR3 reads TGTGCCAGCCGCCCGCAGGGGCGTTTGTGGAATGAGCAGTTCTTC. Full variable domain (missing parts from reference TRBV5-6 and TRBJ2-1): DAGVTQSPTHLIKTRGQQVTLRCSPKSGHDTVSWYQQALGQGPQFIFQYYEEEERQRGNFPDRFSGHQFPNYSSELNVNALLLGDSALYLCASRPQGRLWNEQFFGPGTRLTVL.

This clonotype occurred many times. V and J are TRBV3-1 and TRBJ1-1; D gene unclear. The CDR3 runs 14 residues. Trimming cost V 0 bases and J 5 bases, with 10 bases left between them. The germline gives CDR1 LGHDT, CDR2 YNNKEL (reference sequence). This CDR3 is CASSQDWRDTEAFF. The CDR3, as DNA: TGTGCCAGCAGCCAAGATTGGAGGGATACTGAAGCTTTCTTT. The whole variable domain, filled in from reference TRBV3-1 and TRBJ1-1, reads DTAVSQTPKYLVTQMGNDKSIKCEQNLGHDTMYWYKQDSKKFLKIMFSYNNKELIINETVPNRFSPKSPDKAHLNLHINSLELGDSAVYFCASSQDWRDTEAFFGQGTRLTVV.

This clonotype was picked up many times. The CDR3 nucleotides are TGTGCCAGCAGCCCATCCCCCGGGACAGGAGACTACAATGAGCAGTTCTTC. Translating gives CASSPSPGTGDYNEQFF. This sequence joins TRBV7-9 and TRBJ2-1, with 8 bases fitting TRBD1. The CDR3 has 17 residues. V shed 5 bases, J shed 3 bases, and the junction held 12 bases outside the gene matches. Germline V gene lookup returns CDR1 SEHNR and CDR2 FQNEAQ (reference sequence).

The chain couples TRBV5-1 to TRBJ1-6; TRBD1 agrees at 7 bases. From germline, CDR1 is SGHRS and CDR2 YFSETQ. This CDR3 spans 16 amino acids. V shed 5 bases, J shed 0 bases, and the junction held 5 bases outside the gene matches. CDR3 amino acids: CASSGGGGSYNSPLHF. Here the CDR3 DNA reads TGCGCCAGCAGTGGAGGGGGCGGCTCCTATAATTCACCCCTCCACTTT.

This clonotype was counted ten times or more. The chain has TRBV20-1 and TRBJ2-1, with D perhaps matching TRBD2 (5 bases). The CDR3 has 15 amino acids. Germline values: CDR1 DFQATT, CDR2 SNEGSKA (reference sequence). Trimming removed 4 bases from V and 0 bases from J, with 13 bases in between. CDR3 sequence (DNA): TGCAGTGCTACCCGTCGAGGGAGCTCCTACAATGAGCAGTTCTTC. It is translated as CSATRRGSSYNEQFF.

The V and J genes are TRBV4-2 and TRBJ1-5; D unclear. CDR1 and CDR2 from the germline V gene are LGHNA and YNFKEQ. The CDR3 spans 15 residues. V dropped 5 bases and J dropped 7 bases, with 18 bases sitting between them. Here the CDR3 reads CASSDQASFLQPQHF. The DNA for the CDR3 is TGTGCCAGCAGCGACCAAGCTTCATTTCTGCAGCCCCAGCATTTT.

In its sample, this clonotype was seen many times. The chain has TRBV27 and TRBJ2-1, with 9 nucleotides matching TRBD2. Germline CDR1 reads MNHEY; CDR2 reads SMNVEV (reference sequence). The V and J ends lost 1 base and 6 bases, in that order; junction bases with no gene match: 4. The CDR3 spans 15 residues. The CDR3 DNA follows: TGTGCCAGCAGTTTATTTGGACTAGCGCGCAATGAGCAGTTCTTC. Residues: CASSLFGLARNEQFF.

This clonotype was seen repeatedly, ten times or more. This chain joins TRBV19 and TRBJ1-1, with D maybe TRBD1 (5 bases). The CDR3 has 16 amino acids. V dropped 3 bases and J dropped 0 bases, with 14 bases sitting between them. In germline, CDR1 is LNHDA, CDR2 SQIVND (reference sequence). DNA of the CDR3: TGTGCCAGTAGTATTGGCAGACAGATCATGAACACTGAAGCTTTCTTT. This encodes CASSIGRQIMNTEAFF.

This clonotype was counted ten times or more. The chain couples TRBV7-6 to TRBJ2-1, with D unresolved. CDR1 and CDR2 from the germline V gene are SGHVS and FNYEAQ. Between the trimmed V and J ends, which lost 3 bases and 7 bases, there was a span of 7 bases. CDR3 length: 12 residues. The CDR3 is CASSLVLNEQFF. The CDR3 DNA sequence: TGTGCCAGCAGCTTGGTCTTAAATGAGCAGTTCTTC.

This clonotype was detected many times. CDR3 sequence: CASSLLGGATYNEQFF. CDR3 in DNA: TGTGCCAGCAGCCTCTTGGGCGGAGCGACTTACAATGAGCAGTTCTTC. The chain combines TRBV7-2 with TRBJ2-1; D call uncertain. This CDR3 spans 16 amino acids. The V end lost 5 bases, the J end lost 4 bases, and 18 bases lay between the germline ends. CDR1 SGHTA and CDR2 FQGNSA come from the germline V gene.